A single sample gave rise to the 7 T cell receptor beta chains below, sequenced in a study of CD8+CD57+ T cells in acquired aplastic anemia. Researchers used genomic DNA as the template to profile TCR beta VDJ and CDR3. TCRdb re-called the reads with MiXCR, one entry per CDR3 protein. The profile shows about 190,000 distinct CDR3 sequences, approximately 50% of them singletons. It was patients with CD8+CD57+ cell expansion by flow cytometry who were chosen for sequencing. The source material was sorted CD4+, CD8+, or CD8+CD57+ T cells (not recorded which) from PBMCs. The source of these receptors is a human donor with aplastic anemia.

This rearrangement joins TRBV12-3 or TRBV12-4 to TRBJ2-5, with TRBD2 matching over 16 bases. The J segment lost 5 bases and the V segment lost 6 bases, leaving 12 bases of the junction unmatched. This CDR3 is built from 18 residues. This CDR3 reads CASSQGTSGGAGSETQYF. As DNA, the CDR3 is TGTGCCAGCAGCCAGGGGACTAGCGGGGGGGCCGGCTCCGAGACCCAGTACTTC.

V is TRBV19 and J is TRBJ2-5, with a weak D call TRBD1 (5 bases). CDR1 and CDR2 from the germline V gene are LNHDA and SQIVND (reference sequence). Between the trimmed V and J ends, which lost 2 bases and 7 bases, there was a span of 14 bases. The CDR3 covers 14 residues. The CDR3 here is CASSILLQVGTQYF. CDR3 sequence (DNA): TGTGCCAGTAGTATACTCTTACAGGTTGGGACCCAGTACTTC. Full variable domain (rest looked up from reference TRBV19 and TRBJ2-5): DGGITQSPKYLFRKEGQNVTLSCEQNLNHDAMYWYRQDPGQGLRLIYYSQIVNDFQKGDIAEGYSVSREKKESFPLTVTSAQKNPTAFYLCASSILLQVGTQYFGPGTRLLVL.

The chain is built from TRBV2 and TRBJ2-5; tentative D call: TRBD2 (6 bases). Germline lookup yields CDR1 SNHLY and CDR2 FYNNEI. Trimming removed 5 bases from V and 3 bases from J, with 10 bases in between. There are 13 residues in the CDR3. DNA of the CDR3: TGTGCCAGCAGTCGACTAGTGGAAGAGACCCAGTACTTC. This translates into CASSRLVEETQYF.

In DNA, the CDR3 is TGCGCCAGCAGCTTGGCAAGGGTCCGCGGGGAGCTGTTTTTT. Protein: CASSLARVRGELFF. J is TRBJ2-2 and V is TRBV5-1, with no clear D. Germline V lookup: CDR1 SGHRS, CDR2 YFSETQ. The CDR3 runs 14 residues. Between the trimmed V and J ends, which lost 0 bases and 7 bases, there was a span of 10 bases. The whole variable domain, remainder taken from reference TRBV5-1 and TRBJ2-2, is KAGVTQTPRYLIKTRGQQVTLSCSPISGHRSVSWYQQTPGQGLQFLFEYFSETQRNKGNFPGRFSGRQFSNSRSEMNVSTLELGDSALYLCASSLARVRGELFFGEGSRLTVL.

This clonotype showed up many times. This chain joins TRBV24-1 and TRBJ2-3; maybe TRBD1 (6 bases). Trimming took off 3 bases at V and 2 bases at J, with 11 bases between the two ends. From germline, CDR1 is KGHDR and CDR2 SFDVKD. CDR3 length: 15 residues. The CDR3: CATSDPQGFTDTQYF. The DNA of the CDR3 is TGTGCCACCAGTGATCCCCAGGGGTTCACAGATACGCAGTATTTT.

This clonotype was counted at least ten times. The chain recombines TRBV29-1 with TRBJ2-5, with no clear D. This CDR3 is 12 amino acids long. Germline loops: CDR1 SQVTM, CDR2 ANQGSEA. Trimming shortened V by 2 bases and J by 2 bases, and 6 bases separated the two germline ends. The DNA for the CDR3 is TGCAGCGTTGAACAGAGACAAGAGACCCAGTACTTC. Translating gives CSVEQRQETQYF.

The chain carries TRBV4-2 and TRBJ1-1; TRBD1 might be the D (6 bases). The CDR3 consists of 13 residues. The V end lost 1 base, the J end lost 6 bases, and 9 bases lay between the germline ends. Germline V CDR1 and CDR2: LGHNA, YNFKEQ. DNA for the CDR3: TGTGCCAGCAGCCAAGCAGGGGCGGCTGAAGCTTTCTTT. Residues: CASSQAGAAEAFF.